Following are 23 T cell receptor beta chains from one sample sequenced in a study of PD-1 blockade in classical Hodgkin lymphoma. Profiled with immunoSEQ multiplex PCR; TCRdb holds only in-frame clones, not every one. The sample has roughly 100,000 clones; 80% to 90% are singletons. With no exception, relapse followed autologous stem cell transplantation in all patients, and brentuximab vedotin exposure varied. The input for sequencing was peripheral blood mononuclear cells (PBMCs), taken before the second cycle of nivolumab. The receptors derive from a human donor with classical Hodgkin lymphoma.

The genes are TRBV27 and TRBJ2-3, with 8 nucleotides matching TRBD2. With V trimmed by 5 bases and J by 2 bases, 6 bases remained unmatched. CDR3 length: 15 amino acids. The germline V gene has CDR1 MNHEY and CDR2 SMNVEV (reference sequence). The CDR3: CASSPIAGITDTQYF. The DNA of the CDR3 is TGTGCCAGCAGTCCAATAGCGGGGATCACAGATACGCAGTATTTT.

The gene calls are TRBV9 and TRBJ2-1; no clear D gene. The CDR3 is 11 residues long. Trimming shortened V by 3 bases and J by 6 bases, and 4 bases separated the two germline ends. Germline V gene data show CDR1 as SGDLS and CDR2 as YYNGEE. The CDR3 DNA is TGTGCCAGCAGCGGGATCAATGAGCAGTTCTTC. It translates to CASSGINEQFF.

The V and J genes are TRBV10-3 and TRBJ1-2; no definite D call. In germline, CDR1 is ENHRY, CDR2 SYGVKD. Trimming cost V 7 bases and J 5 bases, with 14 bases left between them. The length of the CDR3 is 13 residues. This CDR3 is CAIIPLPTYGYTF. As DNA, the CDR3 is TGTGCCATCATCCCCCTTCCGACATATGGCTACACCTTC.

The V gene is TRBV2, the J gene TRBJ2-5, with a possible D match to TRBD1 (5 bases). Germline values: CDR1 SNHLY, CDR2 FYNNEI. The CDR3 sequence is 13 residues long. Trimming removed 4 bases at V and 4 bases at J, with 10 bases between. Here the CDR3 reads CASSGARGETQYF. The CDR3, as DNA: TGTGCCAGCAGTGGGGCTAGGGGAGAGACCCAGTACTTC.

The CDR3 reads CASSLGATEAFF. The CDR3 DNA is TGTGCCAGCAGCTTAGGAGCCACTGAAGCTTTCTTT. The chain carries TRBV7-9 and TRBJ1-1; no clear D gene. The CDR3 is 12 residues long. Germline CDR1 reads SEHNR; CDR2 reads FQNEAQ (reference sequence). Trimming took 1 base from V and 4 from J, leaving 4 bases between them. Filled out from reference TRBV7-9 and TRBJ1-1, the complete variable domain reads DTGVSQNPRHKITKRGQNVTFRCDPISEHNRLYWYRQTLGQGPEFLTYFQNEAQLEKSRLLSDRFSAERPKGSFSTLEIQRTEQGDSAMYLCASSLGATEAFFGQGTRLTVV.

The chain employs TRBV5-1 and TRBJ1-3; D call uncertain. Germline V lookup: CDR1 SGHRS, CDR2 YFSETQ. V lost 0 bases and J lost 3, with 10 bases in between. The CDR3 has 15 residues. This CDR3 is CASSLEGANGNTIYF. The CDR3 DNA is TGCGCCAGCAGCTTGGAGGGCGCAAATGGAAACACCATATATTTT.

The chain couples TRBV18 to TRBJ1-1, with D maybe TRBD1 (5 bases). Germline loops: CDR1 KGHSH, CDR2 LQKENI. There are 16 residues in the CDR3. Trimming stripped 1 base from V and 0 bases from J, with 12 bases between. CDR3 region: CASSPRRDGMNTEAFF. CDR3 nucleotides: TGTGCCAGCTCACCACGCCGGGACGGAATGAACACTGAAGCTTTCTTT.

This clone occurred once. This chain uses TRBV5-8 with TRBJ1-1; no clear D. The CDR3 contains 13 residues. With 2 bases removed from V and 3 bases from J, the gap between germline ends came to 8 bases. Germline CDR1 is SGHTS and CDR2 is YDEGEE. The CDR3 reads CASSLRADTEAFF. CDR3 sequence (DNA): TGTGCCAGCAGCTTAAGAGCGGACACTGAAGCTTTCTTT.

The chain is built from TRBV18 and TRBJ2-4, with TRBD1 identical over 9 bases. The CDR3 has 16 amino acids. CDR1 and CDR2 from the germline V gene are KGHSH and LQKENI. J lost 1 base, V lost 5 bases, and 6 bases had no gene match. CDR3 amino acids: CASSAGTGWAKNIQYF. The CDR3 DNA reads as TGTGCCAGCTCAGCCGGGACAGGGTGGGCCAAAAACATTCAGTACTTC.

Written as DNA, the CDR3 is TGTGCCAGCAGCTTAGAGGACAGGGAGGGGACTGAAGCTTTCTTT. Translated: CASSLEDREGTEAFF. The chain couples TRBV7-2 to TRBJ1-1; 8 nucleotides line up with TRBD1. This CDR3 spans 15 amino acids. V gave up 1 base and J gave up 5 bases; unmatched junction bases: 6. Germline CDR1 SGHTA, CDR2 FQGNSA.

The V gene is TRBV5-3, the J gene TRBJ1-5; maybe TRBD1 (5 bases). TRBV5-3 is identified as an open reading frame with a role that is uncertain. This CDR3 is 20 amino acids long. Trimming removed 0 bases at V and 1 base at J, with 23 bases between. The CDR3 protein is CARSLEGQAVLGGSNQPQHF. CDR3 nucleotide sequence: TGTGCCAGAAGCTTGGAAGGCCAGGCGGTTTTGGGGGGGAGCAATCAGCCCCAGCATTTT.

The CDR3 loop is CASSLQQANGYTF. CDR3 nucleotide sequence: TGCGCCAGCAGCTTGCAACAGGCTAATGGCTACACCTTC. The gene calls are TRBV5-1 and TRBJ1-2, with D maybe TRBD1 (5 bases). The V end lost 1 base, the J end lost 6 bases, and 10 bases lay between the germline ends. This CDR3 is 13 amino acids long. Germline CDR1 reads SGHRS; CDR2 reads YFSETQ. Filled out from reference TRBV5-1 and TRBJ1-2, the complete variable domain reads KAGVTQTPRYLIKTRGQQVTLSCSPISGHRSVSWYQQTPGQGLQFLFEYFSETQRNKGNFPGRFSGRQFSNSRSEMNVSTLELGDSALYLCASSLQQANGYTFGSGTRLTVV.

The chain joins TRBV29-1 to TRBJ2-5, with a tentative D call TRBD1 (5 bases). CDR1 is SQVTM and CDR2 is ANQGSEA in the germline V gene. The CDR3 length is 14 residues. The V end was cut by 6 bases, the J end by 5 bases, with 19 bases between. The CDR3 DNA sequence: TGCAGCGTCCTAATCACCGTCCCAGGGGAGACCCAGTACTTC. Encoded protein: CSVLITVPGETQYF.

This sequence joins TRBV5-6 and TRBJ2-3; TRBD2 aligns across 8 bases. Germline CDR1 and CDR2: SGHDT and YYEEEE. Unmatched junction bases numbered 4, after V lost 4 bases and J lost 0 bases. The CDR3 has 15 residues. In DNA, the CDR3 is TGTGCCAGCAGCCCGGGGGGGCCTAGCACAGATACGCAGTATTTT. It is translated as CASSPGGPSTDTQYF.

This clone was seen once. The rearrangement uses TRBV5-5 and TRBJ1-6; D remains ambiguous. Germline V gene lookup returns CDR1 SGHKS and CDR2 YYEKEE (reference sequence). The germline V and J ends were trimmed by 3 bases and 7 bases, with 11 bases remaining between them. The CDR3 is 14 amino acids. CDR3 nucleotide sequence: TGTGCCAGCAGCTCCGTCGCAGGCAATTCACCCCTCCACTTT. This gives the protein CASSSVAGNSPLHF.

As regards this clone: A read error may produce the germline difference seen at one junction end. The rearrangement joins TRBV7-9 to TRBJ1-1, with D possibly TRBD1 on 5 matching bases. CDR1 is SEHNR, CDR2 FQNEAQ, per germline (reference sequence). The CDR3 length is 13 residues. The CDR3 spells CASSFGTNNEAFF. CDR3 sequence (DNA): TGTGCCAGCAGCTTCGGGACGAACAATGAAGCTTTCTTT.

The count of this clone is one. This chain connects TRBV7-9 to TRBJ1-1; D not certain. V lost 6 bases and J lost 0, with 8 bases in between. The CDR3 extends over 13 amino acids. CDR1 is SEHNR and CDR2 is FQNEAQ in the germline V gene (reference sequence). CDR3 protein: CASRAALNTEAFF. CDR3 in DNA: TGTGCCAGCAGGGCTGCGTTGAACACTGAAGCTTTCTTT. The full variable domain, with the rest looked up from reference TRBV7-9 and TRBJ1-1, is DTGVSQNPRHKITKRGQNVTFRCDPISEHNRLYWYRQTLGQGPEFLTYFQNEAQLEKSRLLSDRFSAERPKGSFSTLEIQRTEQGDSAMYLCASRAALNTEAFFGQGTRLTVV.

The chain carries TRBV10-2 and TRBJ1-6; 7 nucleotides line up with TRBD1. The CDR3 contains 14 residues. Germline CDR1 and CDR2: WSHSY and SAAADI. With V trimmed by 2 bases and J by 8 bases, 3 bases remained unmatched. The CDR3, as DNA: TGCGCCAGCAGTGAGACTACAGGGGATTCACCCCTCCACTTT. Translation: CASSETTGDSPLHF.

The chain recombines TRBV9 with TRBJ2-1, with 8 bases matching TRBD2. The germline V gene has CDR1 SGDLS and CDR2 YYNGEE. The CDR3 has 15 residues. With V trimmed by 4 bases and J by 7 bases, 10 bases remained unmatched. CDR3 protein: CASSTGTRKYNEQFF. DNA of the CDR3: TGTGCCAGCAGCACCGGGACTAGAAAATATAATGAGCAGTTCTTC.

This chain links TRBV11-2 with TRBJ2-5, with 7 bases that match TRBD1. V dropped 3 bases and J dropped 3; count of bases not matched to a gene: 1. Germline loops: CDR1 SGHAT, CDR2 FQNNGV. The CDR3 has 13 amino acids. The CDR3 DNA follows: TGTGCCAGCAGCTTCGACAGGGAAGAGACCCAGTACTTC. This encodes CASSFDREETQYF.

There are a few counts of this clone. V gene TRBV19 combines with J gene TRBJ2-2; D possibly corresponds to TRBD1 (5 bases). The CDR3 covers 13 residues. From germline, CDR1 is LNHDA and CDR2 SQIVND (reference sequence). CDR3 sequence: CATTGSNTGELFF. As DNA, the CDR3 is TGTGCTACCACAGGCTCGAACACCGGGGAGCTGTTTTTT.

This sequence joins TRBV11-3 and TRBJ2-4; TRBD2 is a possible D gene (7 bases). V was shortened by 3 bases and J by 8 bases, with 23 bases between the two germline ends. This CDR3 region has 17 residues. Germline-derived CDR1 and CDR2 are SGHNT and YENEEA. In nucleotides, the CDR3 is TGTGCCAGCAGCTTGGGGGCCAGCGGGGCAGTTGGGGACATTCAGTACTTC. This codes for CASSLGASGAVGDIQYF.

The chain combines TRBV14 with TRBJ2-1; 10 positions match TRBD1. The CDR3 is 15 amino acids. Germline CDR1 is SGHDN and CDR2 is FVKESK. The junction had 6 bases not matched to a gene; V was cut back by 6 bases and J by 4 bases. CDR3 loop: CASSRGQGVYNEQFF. The CDR3, as DNA: TGTGCCAGCAGTCGAGGACAGGGGGTGTACAATGAGCAGTTCTTC.